A selection of T cell receptor beta chains follows, all from one sample in a study of beta chain features in type 1 diabetes. The data were produced by immunoSEQ multiplex PCR, yet TCRdb's version contains in-frame clones alone and is incomplete. Of some 330,000 clones listed, approximately 9.9% are singletons. Sequencing input: naive CD4+ T cells from blood. All receptors derive from a woman aged 30 to 39 in good health. Each CDR3 is given with its conserved first and last residue. Each record gives: clone size, CDR3 length, J gene, V gene, D gene, CDR3 DNA, CDR3 protein. The D gene is left open where the match is weak. Not all rows give a size; the values are once, few, many and, for expanded clones, a class.

abundance: .
len: 14
j_gene: TRBJ2-7
v_gene: TRBV10-3
d_gene: TRBD2
CDR3nt: TGTGCCATCAGACCTCTAGCGGGGGCGGGCGAGCAGTACTTC
CDR3aa: CAIRPLAGAGEQYF

abundance: .
len: 16
j_gene: TRBJ2-3
v_gene: TRBV7-2
d_gene: .
CDR3nt: TGTGCCAGCAGCCCCGCCGGGAGGAGGGGGATAGATACGCAGTATTTT
CDR3aa: CASSPAGRRGIDTQYF

abundance: few
len: 16
j_gene: TRBJ2-4
v_gene: TRBV7-2
d_gene: TRBD2
CDR3nt: TGTGCCAGCAGCTTTCAAGCCGCGGGGGGCAAAAACATTCAGTACTTC
CDR3aa: CASSFQAAGGKNIQYF

abundance: .
len: 13
j_gene: TRBJ2-7
v_gene: TRBV4-3
d_gene: .
CDR3nt: TGCGCCAGCAGCCAAGATGCGGGCGACGAGCAGTACTTC
CDR3aa: CASSQDAGDEQYF

abundance: .
len: 15
j_gene: TRBJ2-7
v_gene: TRBV4-3
d_gene: TRBD2
CDR3nt: TGCGCCAGCAGCCGAGGACTAGCGGTTGGGAGGGAGCAGTACTTC
CDR3aa: CASSRGLAVGREQYF

abundance: few
len: 13
j_gene: TRBJ1-1
v_gene: TRBV5-1
d_gene: .
CDR3nt: TGCGCCAGCAGTCCTGGACAGTCCGCTGAAGCTTTCTTT
CDR3aa: CASSPGQSAEAFF

abundance: .
len: 18
j_gene: TRBJ2-6
v_gene: TRBV9
d_gene: TRBD1
CDR3nt: TGTGCCAGCAGCGTAGGGACAGGGCGAGTCCCTGGGGCCAACGTCCTGACTTTC
CDR3aa: CASSVGTGRVPGANVLTF

abundance: few
len: 13
j_gene: TRBJ2-5
v_gene: TRBV29-1
d_gene: TRBD1
CDR3nt: TGCAGCGTTGATGGGGGACAGCTAGGGACCCAGTACTTC
CDR3aa: CSVDGGQLGTQYF

abundance: .
len: 14
j_gene: TRBJ1-1
v_gene: TRBV4-3
d_gene: .
CDR3nt: TGCGCCAGCAGCCAAGGGGGGCGGAACACTGAAGCTTTCTTT
CDR3aa: CASSQGGRNTEAFF

abundance: few
len: 13
j_gene: TRBJ1-4
v_gene: TRBV5-1
d_gene: .
CDR3nt: TGCGCCAGCAGCTCAGAATCGAGGGAAAAACTGTTTTTT
CDR3aa: CASSSESREKLFF

abundance: few
len: 13
j_gene: TRBJ2-1
v_gene: TRBV7-3
d_gene: .
CDR3nt: TGTGCCAGCAGCTTTGGTACAGCCGGTGAGCAGTTCTTC
CDR3aa: CASSFGTAGEQFF